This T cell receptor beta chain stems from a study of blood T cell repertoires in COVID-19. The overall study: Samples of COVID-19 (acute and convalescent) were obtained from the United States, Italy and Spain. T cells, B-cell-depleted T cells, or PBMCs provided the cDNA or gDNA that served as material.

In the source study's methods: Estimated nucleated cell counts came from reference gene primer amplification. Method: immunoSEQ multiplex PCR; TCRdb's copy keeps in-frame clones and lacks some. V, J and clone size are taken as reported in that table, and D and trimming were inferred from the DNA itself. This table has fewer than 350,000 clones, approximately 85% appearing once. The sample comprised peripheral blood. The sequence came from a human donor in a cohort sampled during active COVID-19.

CDR3 amino acids: CASSLDRGLTEAFF. The CDR3 DNA reads TGTGCCAGCAGCCTCGACAGGGGGCTGACTGAAGCTTTCTTT. The rearrangement links TRBV7-9 to TRBJ1-1; TRBD1 aligns across 10 bases. The CDR3 consists of 14 residues. Germline-derived CDR1 and CDR2 are SEHNR and FQNEAQ (reference sequence). The V and J ends lost 5 bases and 5 bases, in that order; junction bases with no gene match: 5.